This TCR beta chain is from a study of shared clonotypes between healthy human individuals (dated by TCRdb to the early 2020s). Turning to the overall study: A couple of women and three men aged 18 to 49 years were included in the cohort. Libraries were prepared and TCR repertoires were sequenced by different laboratories using diverse techniques, in order to increase sequencing depth and limit assay-specific biases. Blood TCR repertoires of roughly 5 healthy adults were deeply sequenced to estimate repertoire size and the extent of clonotype sharing between individuals. For each donor, three plates each were used for CD4 naive and CD4 memory, two plates were used for CD8 naive, and one plate was used for CD8 memory. Between about 0.8 and 9.5 billion PBMCs per donor were obtained by leukapheresis.

General conclusions and limits of the study: Incomplete sequencing was indicated by rarefaction of sorted-subset datasets, despite the large sequencing depth. Pairwise subsampling led to the expectation that sequencing depth would affect the degree of clonotype sharing among donors. Clonotypes shared by all four sorted-subset donors showed higher generation probabilities than non-shared clonotypes. Sampling was restricted to blood, and TCR repertoires in tissue are likely to differ from TCR repertoires in blood. Naive subsets generally had larger estimated clonotype richness than memory subsets did. Because the study included only a small number of donors, the genetic and exposure-history diversity represented was limited. About 5% of naive CD4, 3.5% of naive CD8, roughly 2.5% of memory CD4, and roughly 0.4% of memory CD8 clonotypes were shared across several donors.

Using the deep immunoSEQ assay, multiplex PCR amplified TCR CDR3 regions from genomic DNA. Extracted genomic DNA from each cell subset was distributed evenly across all wells of several immunoSEQ 96-well plates, and each plate was treated as a replicate. For sorted subsets, about 220 ng of genomic DNA, equivalent to about 30,000 T cell genomes, went into each replicate PCR. Purified libraries were quantified with a Qubit 3.0 fluorometer, sized on a Bioanalyzer 2100, and re-quantified with the KAPA Library Quantification kit. Every immunoSEQ 96-well plate was sequenced on a dedicated single-read 150-cycle Illumina NextSeq 550 flow cell. The original methods were these. Because the immunoSEQ output held only junctional sequences and lacked quality scores, the filtering could not match the filtering applied to full-length reads. Sequences were annotated with PyIR, a Python wrapper for IgBLAST v1.9, and V/J genes and CDR3 were assigned using IMGT germline references. Reads were filtered out if the reads had weak V/J assignments (E-value above 1e-6), no CDR3, stop codons, out-of-frame junctions, or ambiguous translated residues. A V3J clonotype was defined by an identical inferred V gene, J gene, and CDR3 amino acid sequence. To compute the percentage overlap between repertoires, the number of shared unique clonotypes was divided by the size of the smaller repertoire. Three approaches were used to assess repertoire richness: RTK rarefaction, the Chao1 estimator, and Recon v2.1 estimates of unobserved clonotypes. Generation probabilities for all TCRbeta clonotypes obtained by the gDNA method from several donors were computed using OLGA. TCRdb took this table from immuneACCESS and kept in-frame rearrangements with V and J called. Such tables lack part of the clones; where checked against another copy, unresolved V genes explain under half of the gap, and the rest is unexplained. V and J calls and clone size are copied from that table; D and trimming were computed from the DNA. This sample lists about 2.3 million clones; approximately 95% were detected once. The ten largest make up 0.3% to 0.4% of the sample.

The donors were healthy, HIV-negative adults with no recently reported acute infections or vaccinations. Every donor was a Caucasian adult living in Nashville, Tennessee, USA. CD4+ T cells were enriched by magnetic negative selection; naive cells were then positively selected on CD45RA, and the negative fraction formed the memory subset. Blood was obtained by leukapheresis, after which PBMCs were separated by Ficoll-Histopaque density gradient centrifugation and cryopreserved in liquid nitrogen vapor phase. Purity and quantity of every magnetically sorted T cell population were checked by analytical flow cytometry. From each sorted fraction, genomic DNA was isolated and quantified by UV absorbance on a Nanodrop 2000c. On this clone itself: Its antigen specificity is not known. Within one base of it there is no much larger clone, and no base qualities were kept.

The germline V gene provides CDR1 SGHTA and CDR2 FQGNSA. Unmatched junction bases come to 4, with V trimmed by 1 base and J by 2 bases. The CDR3 runs 16 residues from the cysteine to the phenylalanine. Only the CDR3 part of the read is kept: 48 bases, read in frame from the first base. The clonotype was recovered from a young man in good health. Some clones in this sample may be carry-over from other donors' samples. The sequence is built from TRBV7-2 and TRBJ1-2, and TRBD1 matches 10 of the central bases. Sequenced: naive CD4+ T cells from PBMCs. The intended sense of this specimen's cell subset or site label: CD45RA+ positively selected. In nucleotides, the sequence is TGTGCCAGCAGCTTAGGACAGGGGGCAGGAAACTATGGCTACACCTTC. This encodes CASSLGQGAGNYGYTF.